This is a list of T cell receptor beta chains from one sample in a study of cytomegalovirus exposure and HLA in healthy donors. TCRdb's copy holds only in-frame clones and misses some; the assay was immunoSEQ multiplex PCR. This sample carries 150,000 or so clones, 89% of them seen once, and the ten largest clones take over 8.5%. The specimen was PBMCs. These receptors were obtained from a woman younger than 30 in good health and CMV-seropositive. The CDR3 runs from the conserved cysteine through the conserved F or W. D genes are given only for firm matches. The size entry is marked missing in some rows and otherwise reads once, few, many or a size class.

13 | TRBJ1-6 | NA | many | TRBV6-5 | CASRQDGHSPLHF | TGTGCCAGCAGACAGGACGGTCATTCACCCCTCCACTTT
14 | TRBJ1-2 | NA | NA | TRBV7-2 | CASSLVSEPYGYTF | TGTGCCAGCAGCTTAGTGTCAGAACCCTATGGCTACACCTTC
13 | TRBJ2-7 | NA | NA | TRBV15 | CATSKRTAYEQYF | TGTGCCACCAGCAAGCGGACAGCCTACGAGCAGTACTTC
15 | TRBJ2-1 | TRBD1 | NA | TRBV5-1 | CASSSGTGPYNEQFF | TGCGCCAGCAGCTCCGGGACAGGACCCTACAATGAGCAGTTCTTC
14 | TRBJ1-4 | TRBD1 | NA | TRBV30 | CAFRDSGRYEKLFF | TGTGCCTTCCGGGACAGCGGCCGTTATGAAAAACTGTTTTTT
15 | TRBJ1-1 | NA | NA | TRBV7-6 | CASSLAQGGNTEAFF | TGTGCCAGCAGCTTAGCGCAAGGGGGGAACACTGAAGCTTTCTTT
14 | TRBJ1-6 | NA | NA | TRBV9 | CASSVRVSNSPLHF | TGTGCCAGCAGCGTACGGGTTAGTAATTCACCCCTCCACTTT
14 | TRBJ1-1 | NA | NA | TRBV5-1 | CASTPGGPNTEAFF | TGCGCCAGCACCCCGGGGGGGCCGAACACTGAAGCTTTCTTT
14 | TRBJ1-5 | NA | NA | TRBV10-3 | CATRGGAGNQPQHF | TGTGCCACCCGCGGGGGGGCGGGCAATCAGCCCCAGCATTTT
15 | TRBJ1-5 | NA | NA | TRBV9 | CASSVAPGKNQPQHF | TGTGCCAGCAGCGTAGCTCCAGGGAAGAATCAGCCCCAGCATTTT
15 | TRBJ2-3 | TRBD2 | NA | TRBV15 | CATSGTSGGTDTQYF | TGTGCCACCAGCGGGACTAGCGGGGGCACAGATACGCAGTATTTT
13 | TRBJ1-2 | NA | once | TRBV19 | CASSPRRGRGYTF | TGTGCCAGTAGTCCTAGGAGGGGCCGTGGCTACACCTTC
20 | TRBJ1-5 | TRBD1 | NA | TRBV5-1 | CASSFPPGQGEGYSNQPQHF | TGCGCCAGCAGCTTCCCCCCGGGACAGGGGGAAGGTTATAGCAATCAGCCCCAGCATTTT
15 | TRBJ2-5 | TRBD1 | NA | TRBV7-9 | CASSSSRDRGQTQYF | TGTGCCAGCAGCTCAAGCCGGGACAGGGGACAGACCCAGTACTTC
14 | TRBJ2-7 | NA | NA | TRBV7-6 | CASSSVGYINEQYF | TGTGCCAGCAGCTCCGTGGGCTATATTAACGAGCAGTACTTC
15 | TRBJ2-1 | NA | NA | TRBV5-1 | CASSAGGSSYNEQFF | TGCGCCAGCAGCGCTGGGGGGAGCTCCTACAATGAGCAGTTCTTC
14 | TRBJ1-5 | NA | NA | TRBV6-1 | CASSEADRRQPQHF | TGTGCCAGCAGTGAAGCCGACAGACGCCAGCCCCAGCATTTT